Below, 9 T cell receptor beta chains from the same sample are listed, as sequenced in a study of technical replicates of blood from four donors. Assay used: immunoSEQ multiplex PCR; TCRdb lists only in-frame clones, some missing. In the table there are tens of thousands of clones, around 95% of which are singletons. Sequenced sample: T cells isolated from PBMCs. Receptors originate from a human donor in good health.

The gene calls are TRBV6-5 and TRBJ2-4; D is unclear. This CDR3 is 16 amino acids long. The germline CDR1 and CDR2 sequences are MNHEY and SVGAGI. Trimming stripped 1 base from V and 3 bases from J, with 13 bases between. CDR3 DNA sequence: TGTGCCAGCAGTTACTTTGGCCCGACGGGCAAAAACATTCAGTACTTC. It codes for CASSYFGPTGKNIQYF.

The V call is TRBV11-3, the J call TRBJ2-2, with no clear D. Trimming shortened V by 2 bases and J by 1 base, and 5 bases separated the two germline ends. Germline V gene lookup returns CDR1 SGHNT and CDR2 YENEEA. The CDR3 contains 14 residues. For the CDR3, the DNA is TGTGCCAGCAGCTTAAGCCTGAACACCGGGGAGCTGTTTTTT. It specifies CASSLSLNTGELFF.

The V gene is TRBV30, the J gene TRBJ1-4; 10 bases are a match to TRBD1. With 5 bases clipped from V and 7 bases from J, the junction kept 4 bases outside the gene matches. The germline V gene encodes CDR1 GTSNPN and CDR2 SVGIG (reference sequence). This CDR3 is 13 amino acids long. The CDR3 DNA follows: TGTGCCTGGTCGACAGGGGGCCTTGAAAAACTGTTTTTT. Translation gives CAWSTGGLEKLFF.

The V gene is TRBV5-1, the J gene TRBJ2-1; 8 positions agree with TRBD1. V was clipped by 1 base and J by 0 bases; unmatched bases: 3. The CDR3 is 16 amino acids. Germline values: CDR1 SGHRS, CDR2 YFSETQ. In nucleotides, the CDR3 is TGCGCCAGCAGCTTGCAGGGGGCGAGCTCCTACAATGAGCAGTTCTTC. Its translation is CASSLQGASSYNEQFF.

This chain links TRBV30 with TRBJ1-1; no clear D. The V gene lost 8 bases and the J gene lost 6 bases, with 19 bases spanning the gap. Germline V gene data show CDR1 as GTSNPN and CDR2 as SVGIG (reference sequence). This CDR3 has 13 residues. The CDR3 region has the DNA TGTGCCAGCGGCCTGATAGGAGACGCTGAAGCTTTCTTT. Translated: CASGLIGDAEAFF.

J is TRBJ2-1 and V is TRBV7-9; TRBD2 might be the D (6 bases). CDR3 length equals 16 residues. V was cut by 1 base and J by 1 base, with 11 bases left in between. Looked up from germline, CDR1 is SEHNR and CDR2 is FQNEAQ (reference sequence). The CDR3 is CASSLGHGSSYNEQFF. In nucleotides, the CDR3 is TGTGCCAGCAGCTTAGGGCACGGGAGTTCCTACAATGAGCAGTTCTTC.

The chain couples TRBV5-6 to TRBJ2-5, with D perhaps matching TRBD1 (7 bases). Germline CDR1 SGHDT, CDR2 YYEEEE. The CDR3 is 14 amino acids. V lost 2 bases to trimming and J lost 4 bases, with 12 bases between them. CDR3 bases: TGTGCCAGCAGCTTTGCGGGACAGTCAGAGACCCAGTACTTC. This codes for CASSFAGQSETQYF. Variable domain in full (rest from reference TRBV5-6 and TRBJ2-5): DAGVTQSPTHLIKTRGQQVTLRCSPKSGHDTVSWYQQALGQGPQFIFQYYEEEERQRGNFPDRFSGHQFPNYSSELNVNALLLGDSALYLCASSFAGQSETQYFGPGTRLLVL.

The CDR3 nucleotides are TGTGCCAGCTCCCCCTGGGAGGGGAATCAGCCCCAGCATTTT. This codes for CASSPWEGNQPQHF. The rearrangement uses TRBV18 and TRBJ1-5, with D possibly TRBD1 on 5 matching bases. V lost 6 bases and J lost 4, with 13 bases in between. CDR3 length equals 14 residues. Germline CDR1 and CDR2: KGHSH and LQKENI.

The gene calls are TRBV6-1 and TRBJ2-2; a possible D gene is TRBD2 (6 bases). The CDR3 length is 15 residues. V shed 6 bases and J shed 4 bases, with 15 bases lying between them. Germline V CDR1 and CDR2: MNHNS, SASEGT. Here the CDR3 DNA reads TGTGCCAGCAGCGACATGGACGGGAGCACCGGGGAGCTGTTTTTT. It codes for CASSDMDGSTGELFF.